Listed below are T cell receptor beta chains from one sample, sequenced in a study of beta chain features in type 1 diabetes. Measured with immunoSEQ multiplex PCR; TCRdb has only the in-frame clones, and not every one. The data show about 660,000 clones, 11% to 15% seen once. The specimen sequenced was naive CD4+ T cells from blood. Source of these receptors: a man aged 18 to 29 with type 1 diabetes. Each CDR3 is given with its conserved first and last residue. A D gene is named only where the DNA matches it firmly. Size tells how often a clone was seen (once, few, many) or the class of an expanded clone, and some rows leave it out.

len	v_gene	j_gene	abundance	d_gene	CDR3nt	CDR3aa
13	TRBV6-6	TRBJ2-5	-	-	TGTGCCATACGGAGGGGGCCGCAAGAGACCCAGTACTTC	CAIRRGPQETQYF
15	TRBV4-1	TRBJ1-1	few	TRBD1	TGCGCCAGCAGCCAAGGGGGACAGCCTAACACTGAAGCTTTCTTT	CASSQGGQPNTEAFF
13	TRBV29-1	TRBJ2-7	-	TRBD1	TGCGCCCACTCCGGGACAGATCCTTACGAGCAGTACTTC	CAHSGTDPYEQYF
14	TRBV5-1	TRBJ1-3	-	-	TGCGCCAGCAGCTTGGAAAACGATGGAAACACCATATATTTT	CASSLENDGNTIYF
15	TRBV6-5	TRBJ2-1	-	-	TGTGCCAGCAGAGAAACCGGGACCCGATACAATGAGCAGTTCTTC	CASRETGTRYNEQFF
13	TRBV7-2	TRBJ1-1	-	-	TGTGCCAGCAGCTTCTCGGCGGGCGATGAAGCTTTCTTT	CASSFSAGDEAFF
11	TRBV29-1	TRBJ1-2	-	-	TGCACCGTCCAAATGAACTATGGCTACACCTTC	CTVQMNYGYTF
15	TRBV2	TRBJ2-5	-	-	TGTGCCAGCAGTGAAAACGTGGGCTCCCAAGAGACCCAGTACTTC	CASSENVGSQETQYF
16	TRBV15	TRBJ2-1	-	TRBD1	TGTGCCACCAGCAGAGATATCGGGACAGGGGGCAATGAGCAGTTCTTC	CATSRDIGTGGNEQFF
13	TRBV14	TRBJ1-1	-	-	TGTGCCAGCAGTTGGGGTATGAACACTGAAGCTTTCTTT	CASSWGMNTEAFF
12	TRBV18	TRBJ1-2	few	TRBD1	TGTGCCAGCTCACGGGACAGGGACGGCTACACCTTC	CASSRDRDGYTF
13	TRBV5-6	TRBJ2-2	-	-	TGTGCCAGCAGCTTGTCTCACACCGGGGAGCTGTTTTTT	CASSLSHTGELFF
13	TRBV5-6	TRBJ1-1	-	-	TGTGCCAGCAGAAGCGTCCACGGGACGGAAGCTTTCTTT	CASRSVHGTEAFF
17	TRBV4-1	TRBJ2-6	-	-	TGCGCCAGCAGCCAAGATGAGGTGTTCTCTGGGGCCAACGTCCTGACTTTC	CASSQDEVFSGANVLTF
15	TRBV28	TRBJ2-4	-	-	TGTGCCAGCAGTTTAACAGTCCTAGCCAAAAACATTCAGTACTTC	CASSLTVLAKNIQYF
14	TRBV18	TRBJ1-1	-	-	TGTGCCAGCTCACCACCGGTCGGGAACACTGAAGCTTTCTTT	CASSPPVGNTEAFF
15	TRBV19	TRBJ2-1	-	-	TGTGCCAGTAGTATAGATGGACAACGCGACAATGAGCAGTTCTTC	CASSIDGQRDNEQFF
11	TRBV29-1	TRBJ1-3	-	-	TGCTCCAGTTTGGCTGGAAACACCATATATTTT	CSSLAGNTIYF
14	TRBV28	TRBJ1-1	-	TRBD1	TGTGCCAGCAGTTTGCAGGGGGCTAGGACTGAAGCTTTCTTT	CASSLQGARTEAFF
15	TRBV30	TRBJ2-1	-	TRBD2	TGTGCCTGGAGTGTACGGGGACTAATAATCAATGAGCAGTTCTTC	CAWSVRGLIINEQFF
14	TRBV5-4	TRBJ1-4	few	TRBD1	TGTGCCAGCAGCTTGTCACAGGGGAACGAAAAACTGTTTTTT	CASSLSQGNEKLFF
15	TRBV14	TRBJ2-3	-	TRBD2	TGTGCCAGCAGCCCCCGGGACTACCGCACAGATACGCAGTATTTT	CASSPRDYRTDTQYF
15	TRBV10-3	TRBJ2-5	-	-	TGTGCCATCAGCCTGGACAGTTCTTTCCAAGAGACCCAGTACTTC	CAISLDSSFQETQYF
15	TRBV7-2	TRBJ2-2	few	TRBD2	TGTGCCAGCAGCCCCCGGACTAGCGCTACCGGGGAGCTGTTTTTT	CASSPRTSATGELFF
16	TRBV7-9	TRBJ2-3	-	TRBD2	TGTGCCAGCAGCTTAGACCTAGCGGGGGGTACGGATACGCAGTATTTT	CASSLDLAGGTDTQYF
16	TRBV7-9	TRBJ2-1	few	-	TGTGCCAGCAGCTTAGTCGCGGCCGCCAGGGGCGATGAGCAGTTCTTC	CASSLVAAARGDEQFF
14	TRBV30	TRBJ1-1	-	-	TGTGCCTGGAGTCCCACAGCGGCGGGCGGCGAAGCTTTCTTT	CAWSPTAAGGEAFF
14	TRBV25-1	TRBJ2-1	few	-	TGTGCCAGCAGTGAACACAGGGGAGGTGGTGAGCAGTTCTTC	CASSEHRGGGEQFF
16	TRBV27	TRBJ2-3	-	-	TGTGCCAGCAGTTTAGGAGGCCCGGAGAGCACAGATACGCAGTATTTT	CASSLGGPESTDTQYF
15	TRBV4-3	TRBJ1-1	-	TRBD1	TGCGCCAGCAGCCGCGGGGGACAGGGGACCACTGAAGCTTTCTTT	CASSRGGQGTTEAFF
15	TRBV2	TRBJ1-2	few	TRBD1	TGTGCCAGCAGCCTCTCAACAGGGGCTAACTATGGCTACACCTTC	CASSLSTGANYGYTF